This TCR beta chain was observed in a study of shared clonotypes between healthy human individuals. Findings of the study overall: The study's rarefaction showed incomplete sorted-subset sequencing despite large depth. Memory subsets had estimated richness that was generally smaller than that of naive subsets.

Nashville, Tennessee was home to all donors, each a Caucasian adult. Concerning this clone: The antigen is unknown.

Assay execution proceeded at the deep level. TCRdb's table, derived via immunoSEQ multiplex PCR, lists solely in-frame clones and lacks some. Of some 1 million clones listed, around 75% were seen once; the top ten hold approximately 1.5%. The TCR was taken from a man between 18 and 29 years old in good health. Sequenced: memory CD4+ T cells sorted from blood. The subset was: CD45RA-negative fraction.

CDR3: CASSRTSGGGATQYF. DNA of the CDR3: TGCGCCAGCAGCCGGACTAGCGGTGGGGGGGCTACGCAGTATTTT. The rearrangement joins TRBV4-1 to TRBJ2-3; TRBD2 aligns across 10 bases. Germline CDR1 and CDR2: MGHRA and YSYEKL. The ends lost 4 bases at V and 8 bases at J; junction bases unmatched: 9. The CDR3 contains 15 residues.